This record looks at one TCR beta chain sequence and its context. Antigen: not known. The template for TCR beta VDJ and CDR3 sequence profiling was genomic DNA. TCRdb passed the reads through MiXCR, listing each CDR3 protein once. The sample shows 86,000 or so distinct CDR3 sequences, under 50% of them seen only once. This entry belongs to a study of CD8+CD57+ T cells in acquired aplastic anemia. Study details: Across the sorted CD4+ and CD8+ cells, DNA amounts averaged 3.2 ug. An average of roughly 10 million reads for CD4+ cells was obtained from healthy donors.

The CDR3 spans 15 residues. Trimming stripped 3 bases from V and 6 bases from J, with 12 bases between. CDR1 and CDR2 (germline): KGHSH, LQKENI. Study-wide points: Shared by patients and controls, almost 30 CD8+ CDR3s were abundant in patients. The CD8+ Simpson's diversity of patients and controls was not significantly different.

The rearrangement joins TRBV18 to TRBJ1-6; a weak D match, TRBD1 (6 bases). Sequencing was done on a sample of sorted CD4+, CD8+, or CD8+CD57+ T cells (not recorded which) from PBMCs. The sequence derives from a human donor in good health, serving as a control. The CDR3 spells CASSPETGPNSPLHF. DNA for the CDR3: TGTGCCAGCTCACCGGAGACAGGCCCTAATTCACCCCTCCACTTT.